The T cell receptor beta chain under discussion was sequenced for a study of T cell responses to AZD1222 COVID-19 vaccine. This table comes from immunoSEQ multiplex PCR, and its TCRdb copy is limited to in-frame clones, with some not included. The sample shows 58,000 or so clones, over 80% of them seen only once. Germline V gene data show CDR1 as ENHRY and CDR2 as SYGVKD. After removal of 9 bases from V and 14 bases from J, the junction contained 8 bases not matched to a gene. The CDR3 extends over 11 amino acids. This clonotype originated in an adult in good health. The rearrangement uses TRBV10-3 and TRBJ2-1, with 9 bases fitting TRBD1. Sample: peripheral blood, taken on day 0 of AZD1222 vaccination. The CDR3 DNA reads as TGTGCCATAAGGACCGGGACAGGGAAGTTCTTC. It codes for CAIRTGTGKFF.